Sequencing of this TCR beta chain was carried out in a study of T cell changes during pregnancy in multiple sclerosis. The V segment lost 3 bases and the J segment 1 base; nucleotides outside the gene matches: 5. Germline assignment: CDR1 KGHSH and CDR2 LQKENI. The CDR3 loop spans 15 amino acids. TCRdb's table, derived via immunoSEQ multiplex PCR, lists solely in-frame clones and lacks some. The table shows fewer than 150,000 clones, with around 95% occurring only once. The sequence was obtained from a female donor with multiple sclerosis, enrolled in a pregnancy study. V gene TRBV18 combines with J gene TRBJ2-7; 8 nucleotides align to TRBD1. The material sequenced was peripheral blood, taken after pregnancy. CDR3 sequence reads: CASSPGTGRSYEQYF. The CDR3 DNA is TGTGCCAGCTCACCGGGGACAGGCCGTTCCTACGAGCAGTACTTC.